The clone carrying this T cell receptor (beta chain) has a count of ten or more. What it binds is not known. This CDR3 has 13 residues. Trimming shortened V by 5 bases and J by 5 bases, and 12 bases separated the two germline ends. Germline V gene data show CDR1 as LNHNV and CDR2 as YYDKDF (reference sequence). This sample was taken from a study of Graves' ophthalmopathy and Graves' hyperthyroidism. Investigators amplified TCR beta CDR3 regions from RNA transcripts. First-round RT-PCR relied on HTBI primers, and a second-round multiplex PCR came next. TCRdb re-called the multiplex PCR reads through MiXCR, storing one row per CDR3 protein. The table lists about 740,000 distinct CDR3 sequences, 40% of them singletons, with 44% in the top ten. Study-level findings and limits: Appearing in blood as well were most expanded thyroid clonotypes above 0.001 frequency. As the model predicted ophthalmopathy progression, it achieved a sensitivity of 70.59% and a specificity of about 72%.

The source is an adult man with Graves' ophthalmopathy. This chain uses TRBV15 with TRBJ1-1; tentative D call: TRBD1 (6 bases). Sequencing input: peripheral blood. The CDR3 spells CATSQGTTTEAFF. In nucleotides, the CDR3 is TGTGCCACCAGCCAGGGGACAACAACTGAAGCTTTCTTT.